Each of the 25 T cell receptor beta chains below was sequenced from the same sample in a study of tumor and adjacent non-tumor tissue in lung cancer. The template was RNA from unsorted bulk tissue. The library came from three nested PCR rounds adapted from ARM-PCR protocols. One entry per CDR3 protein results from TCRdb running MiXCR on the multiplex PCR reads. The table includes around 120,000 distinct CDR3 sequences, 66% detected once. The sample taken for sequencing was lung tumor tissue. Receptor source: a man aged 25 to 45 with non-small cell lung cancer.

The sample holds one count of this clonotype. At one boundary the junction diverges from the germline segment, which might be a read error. CDR3 sequence: CASSTGGRVPGANVLTF. The CDR3 DNA reads TGTGCTAGCAGCACAGGGGGGAGGGTCCCTGGGGCCAACGTCCTGACTTTC. The V and J genes are TRBV6-5 and TRBJ2-6; perhaps TRBD1 as D (8 bases). The CDR3 is 17 residues long. CDR1 is MNHEY, CDR2 SVGAGI, per germline.

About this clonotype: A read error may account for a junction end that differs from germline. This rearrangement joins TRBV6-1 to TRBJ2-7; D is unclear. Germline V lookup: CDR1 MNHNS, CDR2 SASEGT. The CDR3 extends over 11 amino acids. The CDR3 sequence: CTSSRSDKQYF. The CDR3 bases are TGTACCAGCAGCAGGTCAGACAAGCAGTACTTT.

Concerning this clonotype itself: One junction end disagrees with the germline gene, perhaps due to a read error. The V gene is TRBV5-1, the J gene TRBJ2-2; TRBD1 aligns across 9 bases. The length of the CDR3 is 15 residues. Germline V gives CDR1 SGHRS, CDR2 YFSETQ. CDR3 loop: CASILDRGDTGELFF. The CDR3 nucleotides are TGCGCCAGCATCTTGGACAGGGGAGATACCGGGGAGCTGTTTTTT.

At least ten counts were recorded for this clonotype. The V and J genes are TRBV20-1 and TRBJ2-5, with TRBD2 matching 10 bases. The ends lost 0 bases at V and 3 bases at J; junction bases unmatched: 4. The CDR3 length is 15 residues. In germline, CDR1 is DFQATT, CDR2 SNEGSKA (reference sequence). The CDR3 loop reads CSARDLAGAEETQYF. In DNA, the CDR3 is TGCAGTGCTAGAGATCTAGCGGGAGCAGAAGAGACCCAGTACTTC.

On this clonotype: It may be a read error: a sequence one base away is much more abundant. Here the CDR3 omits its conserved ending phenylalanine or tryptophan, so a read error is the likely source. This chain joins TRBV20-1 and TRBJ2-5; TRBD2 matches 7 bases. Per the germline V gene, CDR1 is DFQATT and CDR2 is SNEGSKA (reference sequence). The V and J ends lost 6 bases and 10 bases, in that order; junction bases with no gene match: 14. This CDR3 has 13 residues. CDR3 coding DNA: TGCAGTGCCGGTGGGAGGGGACGCCGTTTCCAGTACCTC. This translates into CSAGGRGRRFQYL.

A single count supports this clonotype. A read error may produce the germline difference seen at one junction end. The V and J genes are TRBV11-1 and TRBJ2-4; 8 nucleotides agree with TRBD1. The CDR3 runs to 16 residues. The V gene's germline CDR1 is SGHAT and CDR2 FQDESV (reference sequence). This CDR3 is CASTHSDRATKYIQYF. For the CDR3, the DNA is TGTGCCAGCACCCACTCGGACAGGGCGACCAAATACATTCAGTACTTC.

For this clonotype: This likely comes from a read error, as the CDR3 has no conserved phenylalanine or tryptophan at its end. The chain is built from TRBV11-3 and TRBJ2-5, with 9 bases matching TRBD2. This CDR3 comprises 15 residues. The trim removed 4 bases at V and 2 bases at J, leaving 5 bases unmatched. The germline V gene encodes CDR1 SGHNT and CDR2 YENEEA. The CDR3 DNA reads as TGTGCCAGCAGCTCAGAGGCGGGAGGGCAAGAGACCCAGTACTCC. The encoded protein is CASSSEAGGQETQYS.

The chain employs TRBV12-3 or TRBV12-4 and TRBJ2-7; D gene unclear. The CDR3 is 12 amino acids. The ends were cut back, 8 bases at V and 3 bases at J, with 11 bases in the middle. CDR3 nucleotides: TGTGCCAGCCAGAGCGAAAACTACGAGCAGTACTTC. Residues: CASQSENYEQYF.

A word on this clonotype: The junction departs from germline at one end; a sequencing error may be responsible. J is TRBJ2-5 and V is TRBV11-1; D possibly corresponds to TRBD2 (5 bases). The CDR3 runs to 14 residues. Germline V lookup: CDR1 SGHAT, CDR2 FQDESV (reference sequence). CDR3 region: CANSLSGEEENQYF. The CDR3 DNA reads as TGTGCCAACAGCTTATCGGGTGAGGAGGAGAACCAGTACTTC. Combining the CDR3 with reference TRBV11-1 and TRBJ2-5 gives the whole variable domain EAEVAQSPRYKITEKSQAVAFWCDPISGHATLYWYRQILGQGPELLVQFQDESVVDDSQLPKDRFSAERLKGVDSTLKIQPAELGDSAMYLCANSLSGEEENQYFGPGTRLLVL.

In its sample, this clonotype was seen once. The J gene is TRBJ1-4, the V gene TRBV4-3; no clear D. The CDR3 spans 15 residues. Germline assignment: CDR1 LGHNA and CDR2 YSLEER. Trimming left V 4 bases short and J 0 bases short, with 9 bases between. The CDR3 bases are TGCGCCAGCAGCCCCGTTTTAGCAACTAATGAAAAACTGTTTTTT. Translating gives CASSPVLATNEKLFF.

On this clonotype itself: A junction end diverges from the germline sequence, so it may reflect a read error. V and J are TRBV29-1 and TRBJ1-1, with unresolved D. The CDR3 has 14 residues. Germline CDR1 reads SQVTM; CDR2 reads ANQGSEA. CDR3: CSVESGSGSTDAFF. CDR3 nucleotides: TGCAGCGTTGAATCGGGCTCCGGGAGCACTGACGCTTTCTTT.

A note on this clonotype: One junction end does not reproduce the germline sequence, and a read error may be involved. The CDR3 here is CSARDFPYNKQFF. CDR3 in DNA: TGCAGTGCTAGAGATTTCCCCTACAATAAGCAGTTTTTC. V usage is TRBV20-1 and J usage is TRBJ2-1; D unresolved. This CDR3 has 13 amino acids. The germline gives CDR1 DFQATT, CDR2 SNEGSKA (reference sequence).

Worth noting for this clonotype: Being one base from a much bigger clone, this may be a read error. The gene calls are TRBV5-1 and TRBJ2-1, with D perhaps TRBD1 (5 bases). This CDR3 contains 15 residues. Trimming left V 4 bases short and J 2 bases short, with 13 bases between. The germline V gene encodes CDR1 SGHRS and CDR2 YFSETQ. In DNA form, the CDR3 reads TGCGCCAGCAGCCAGGACATGCTCACCTACAATGAGCAGTTCTTC. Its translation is CASSQDMLTYNEQFF. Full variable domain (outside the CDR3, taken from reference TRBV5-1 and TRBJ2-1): KAGVTQTPRYLIKTRGQQVTLSCSPISGHRSVSWYQQTPGQGLQFLFEYFSETQRNKGNFPGRFSGRQFSNSRSEMNVSTLELGDSALYLCASSQDMLTYNEQFFGPGTRLTVL.

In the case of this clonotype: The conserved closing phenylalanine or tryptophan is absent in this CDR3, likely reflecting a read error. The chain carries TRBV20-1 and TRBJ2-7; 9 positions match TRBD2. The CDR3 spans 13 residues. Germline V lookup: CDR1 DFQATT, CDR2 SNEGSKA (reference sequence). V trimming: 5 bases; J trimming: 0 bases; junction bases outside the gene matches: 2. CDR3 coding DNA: TGCAGTGCTGAGCGGGGGGACTCCTACGAGCAGTACTTA. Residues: CSAERGDSYEQYL.

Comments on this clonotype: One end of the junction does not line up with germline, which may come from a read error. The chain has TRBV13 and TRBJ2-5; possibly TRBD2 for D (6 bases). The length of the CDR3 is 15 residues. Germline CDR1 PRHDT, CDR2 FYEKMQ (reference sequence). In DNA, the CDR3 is TGTGCCAGCGGCTTCCTGGGAGGCCCGGAAGAGACCCAGTACTTC. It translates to CASGFLGGPEETQYF.

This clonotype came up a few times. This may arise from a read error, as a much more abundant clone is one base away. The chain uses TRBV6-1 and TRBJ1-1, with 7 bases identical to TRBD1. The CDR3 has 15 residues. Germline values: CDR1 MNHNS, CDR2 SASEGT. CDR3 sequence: CASRQTGSANTVAFF. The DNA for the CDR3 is TGTGCCAGCAGGCAGACAGGGAGCGCGAACACTGTAGCTTTCTTT.

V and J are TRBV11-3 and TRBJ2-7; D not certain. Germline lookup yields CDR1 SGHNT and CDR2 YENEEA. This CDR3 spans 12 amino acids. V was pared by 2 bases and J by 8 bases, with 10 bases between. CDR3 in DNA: TGTGCCAGCAGCTTAACCGGTTACAAGCAGTACTTC. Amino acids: CASSLTGYKQYF.

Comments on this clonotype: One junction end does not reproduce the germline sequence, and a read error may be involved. This CDR3 reads CASRGSGGGANVQTF. Written as DNA, the CDR3 is TGCGCCAGCAGGGGGTCAGGGGGCGGGGCCAACGTCCAGACTTTC. The genes are TRBV10-2 and TRBJ2-6, with 8 bases aligning to TRBD1. The CDR3 consists of 15 residues. CDR1 WSHSY and CDR2 SAAADI come from the germline V gene.

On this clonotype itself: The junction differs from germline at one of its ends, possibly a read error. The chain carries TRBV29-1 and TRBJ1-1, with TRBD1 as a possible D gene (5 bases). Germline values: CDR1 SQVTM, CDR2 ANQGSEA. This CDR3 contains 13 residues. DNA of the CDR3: TGCAGCGTGGGGCGCCCGGCGGGGACTGAAGTTTTCTTT. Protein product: CSVGRPAGTEVFF.

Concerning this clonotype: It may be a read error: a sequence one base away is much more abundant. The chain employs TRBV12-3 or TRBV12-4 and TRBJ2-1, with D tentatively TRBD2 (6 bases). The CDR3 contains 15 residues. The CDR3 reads CVSRDWRDQYNEQFF. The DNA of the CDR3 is TGTGTCAGCAGAGATTGGCGGGACCAATACAATGAGCAGTTCTTC.

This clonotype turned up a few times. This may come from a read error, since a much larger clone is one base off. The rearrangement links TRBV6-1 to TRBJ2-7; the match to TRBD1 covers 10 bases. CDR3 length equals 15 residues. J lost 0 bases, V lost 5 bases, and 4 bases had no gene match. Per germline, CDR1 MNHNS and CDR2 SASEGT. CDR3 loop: CASSSRTGGSYEQYF. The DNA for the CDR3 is TGTGCCAGCAGTTCCCGGACAGGGGGCTCCTACGAGCAGTACTTC.

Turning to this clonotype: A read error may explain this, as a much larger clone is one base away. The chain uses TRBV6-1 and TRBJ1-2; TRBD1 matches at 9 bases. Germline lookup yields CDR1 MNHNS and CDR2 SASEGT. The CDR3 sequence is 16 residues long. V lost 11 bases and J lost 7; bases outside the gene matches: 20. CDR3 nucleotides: TGTGCCGGCACCCACCAGCGAGCGGGACAGGGATTTGGCTACACCTTC. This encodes CAGTHQRAGQGFGYTF.

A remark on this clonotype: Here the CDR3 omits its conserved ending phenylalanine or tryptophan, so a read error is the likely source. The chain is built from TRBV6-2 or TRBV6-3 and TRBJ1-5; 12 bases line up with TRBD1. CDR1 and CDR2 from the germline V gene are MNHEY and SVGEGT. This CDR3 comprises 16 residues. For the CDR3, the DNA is TGTGCCAGCAGGTACTGGGACAGGGGGCCTCGTCAGCCCCAGCATTCT. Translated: CASRYWDRGPRQPQHS.

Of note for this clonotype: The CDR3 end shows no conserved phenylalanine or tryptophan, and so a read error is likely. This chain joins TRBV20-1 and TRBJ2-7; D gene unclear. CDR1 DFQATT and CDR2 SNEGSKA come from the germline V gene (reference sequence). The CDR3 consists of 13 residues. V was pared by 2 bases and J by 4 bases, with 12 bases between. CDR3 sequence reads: CSARFPDDYEQYL. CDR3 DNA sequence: TGCAGTGCTAGATTCCCGGACGATTACGAGCAGTACCTC.

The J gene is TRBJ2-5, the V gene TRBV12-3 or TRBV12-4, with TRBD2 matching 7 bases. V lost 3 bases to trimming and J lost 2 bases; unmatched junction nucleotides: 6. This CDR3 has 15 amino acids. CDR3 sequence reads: CASSLSSGYQETQYF. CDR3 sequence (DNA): TGTGCCAGCAGTTTGTCTAGCGGTTATCAAGAGACCCAGTACTTC.